One sample yielded the 18 T cell receptor beta chains listed below, sequenced in a study of T cell responses to AZD1222 COVID-19 vaccine. TCRdb keeps only in-frame clones here, not all; method: immunoSEQ multiplex PCR. The sample consists of about 76,000 clones, 70% to 80% of them appearing once. This sample comprised peripheral blood, obtained 28 days after the second dose of the MenACWY control vaccine. These receptors were collected from an adult who received the MenACWY meningococcal vaccine as a control.

The chain combines TRBV19 with TRBJ2-1, with a possible D match to TRBD1 (6 bases). The germline V gene encodes CDR1 LNHDA and CDR2 SQIVND (reference sequence). This CDR3 comprises 14 residues. Trimming cost V 5 bases and J 10 bases, with 18 bases left between them. CDR3 nucleotide sequence: TGTGCCAGTAGTTTTGCTACAGGGTTTAGGGAGCAGTTCTTC. Translated, it gives CASSFATGFREQFF.

The chain carries TRBV28 and TRBJ1-2; D ambiguous. This CDR3 has 11 amino acids. Trimming removed 3 bases at V and 6 bases at J, with 5 bases between. Germline V CDR1 and CDR2: MDHEN, SYDVKM. As DNA, the CDR3 is TGTGCCAGCAGTTTTGGGGATGGCTACACCTTC. Its translation: CASSFGDGYTF.

The V gene is TRBV28, the J gene TRBJ1-4; D not certain. V shed 2 bases and J shed 8 bases, with 18 bases lying between them. CDR3 size: 16 residues. Germline CDR1 is MDHEN and CDR2 is SYDVKM. The CDR3 loop is CASSLRLGSGNEKLFF. As DNA, the CDR3 is TGTGCCAGCAGTTTAAGATTAGGATCCGGTAACGAAAAACTGTTTTTT.

This clone was observed once. The chain is built from TRBV5-8 and TRBJ1-1; no definite D call. The CDR3 consists of 16 residues. The germline CDR1 and CDR2 sequences are SGHTS and YDEGEE. Trimming pared 4 bases from V and 1 base from J, leaving 17 bases between. CDR3 nucleotides: TGTGCCAGCAGCCTGGAGAGGGTTCGCCCGAACACTGAAGCTTTCTTT. As protein: CASSLERVRPNTEAFF.

This chain links TRBV11-1 with TRBJ2-1; 10 bases align to TRBD1. This CDR3 comprises 15 residues. The germline V gene has CDR1 SGHAT and CDR2 FQDESV (reference sequence). Trimming cost V 5 bases and J 3 bases; bases outside gene matches: 4. CDR3 amino acids: CASSPGQGDYNEQFF. For the CDR3, the DNA is TGTGCCAGCAGCCCTGGACAGGGGGACTACAATGAGCAGTTCTTC.

The chain recombines TRBV5-1 with TRBJ2-2; D gene unclear. Looked up from germline, CDR1 is SGHRS and CDR2 is YFSETQ. Trimming removed 4 bases from V and 6 bases from J, with 13 bases in between. This CDR3 has 14 amino acids. The CDR3: CASSTGPNAGELFF. In nucleotides, the CDR3 is TGCGCCAGCAGCACCGGACCTAACGCCGGGGAGCTGTTTTTT.

The chain recombines TRBV7-9 with TRBJ1-5; perhaps TRBD1 as D (6 bases). The CDR3 length is 15 residues. Deletions cut 6 bases from V and 8 bases from J, with 20 bases between. Germline V lookup: CDR1 SEHNR, CDR2 FQNEAQ (reference sequence). The CDR3 nucleotides are TGTGCCAGCAGTTCCTCGGGGGCCCGATCGGAGCCCCAGCATTTT. Residues: CASSSSGARSEPQHF.

This chain links TRBV5-4 with TRBJ2-5; 10 bases are a match to TRBD1. The germline V gene has CDR1 SGHNT and CDR2 YYREEE (reference sequence). This CDR3 has 14 residues. V was pared by 2 bases and J by 5 bases, with 3 bases of the junction left unmatched. CDR3 sequence reads: CASSLGTGDETQYF. The CDR3 DNA reads TGTGCCAGCAGCTTAGGGACAGGGGACGAGACCCAGTACTTC.

The J gene is TRBJ1-2, the V gene TRBV6-5, with a weak D call TRBD1 (5 bases). There are 14 residues in the CDR3. The germline V gene encodes CDR1 MNHEY and CDR2 SVGAGI. V lost 6 bases to trimming and J lost 8 bases, with 19 bases between them. The CDR3 here is CASRRGESQRGYTF. The CDR3 DNA follows: TGTGCCAGCAGGAGGGGAGAGTCCCAGAGGGGCTACACCTTC.

V and J are TRBV9 and TRBJ1-1, with a possible D match to TRBD1 (5 bases). The CDR3 runs to 14 residues. CDR1 and CDR2 from the germline V gene are SGDLS and YYNGEE. V lost 2 bases to trimming and J lost 1 base, with 9 bases between them. The CDR3: CASSVGHPNTEAFF. In DNA, the CDR3 is TGTGCCAGCAGCGTCGGACATCCGAACACTGAAGCTTTCTTT.

V gene TRBV21-1 combines with J gene TRBJ2-2; the D call TRBD2 from the table was never checked on the DNA. TRBV21-1 is recorded as a pseudogene. This CDR3 comprises 16 residues. CDR3 sequence (DNA): TGTGCCAGCAGCAAAGGGAGCCGGGATCACACCGGGGAGCTGTTTTTT. As protein: CASSKGSRDHTGELFF.

This clone has just one count. The chain combines TRBV2 with TRBJ2-1; tentatively, D is TRBD2 (6 bases). The V end was cut by 6 bases, the J end by 0 bases, with 12 bases between. This CDR3 region has 15 residues. Germline CDR1 SNHLY, CDR2 FYNNEI. The CDR3 protein is CASSRDFLSYNEQFF. DNA of the CDR3: TGTGCCAGCAGCCGGGACTTCCTCTCCTACAATGAGCAGTTCTTC.

The V gene is TRBV7-3, the J gene TRBJ2-3; TRBD2 agrees at 7 bases. The germline V gene has CDR1 SGHTA and CDR2 FQGTGA. The CDR3 contains 16 residues. Unmatched junction bases numbered 8, after V lost 5 bases and J lost 0 bases. The CDR3 loop reads CASSQNGGGSTDTQYF. In DNA form, the CDR3 reads TGTGCCAGCAGCCAAAACGGCGGGGGAAGCACAGATACGCAGTATTTT.

V usage is TRBV7-8 and J usage is TRBJ2-7; TRBD2 agrees at 9 bases. The trim removed 6 bases at V and 3 bases at J, leaving 9 bases unmatched. The length of the CDR3 is 15 residues. Germline assignment: CDR1 SGHVS and CDR2 FQNEAQ. The CDR3 coding sequence is TGTGCCAGCAGTCCCGGGCGAGCGGGGGGCTACGAGCAGTACTTC. Protein product: CASSPGRAGGYEQYF. Complete variable domain (other parts from reference TRBV7-8 and TRBJ2-7): GAGVSQSPRYKVAKRGQDVALRCDPISGHVSLFWYQQALGQGPEFLTYFQNEAQLDKSGLPSDRFFAERPEGSVSTLKIQRTQQEDSAVYLCASSPGRAGGYEQYFGPGTRLTVT.

The chain couples TRBV28 to TRBJ1-6, with TRBD1 matching over 8 bases. The trim removed 4 bases at V and 7 bases at J, leaving 6 bases unmatched. The germline CDR1 and CDR2 sequences are MDHEN and SYDVKM. The length of the CDR3 is 15 residues. The CDR3 sequence: CASSYPGGMNSPLHF. The CDR3 nucleotides are TGTGCCAGCAGTTACCCAGGGGGCATGAATTCACCCCTCCACTTT.

The chain employs TRBV6-5 and TRBJ1-2; D is possibly TRBD1 (5 bases). CDR1 and CDR2 (germline): MNHEY, SVGAGI. V lost 11 bases, J lost 2 bases, and 21 bases lay in between. This CDR3 is built from 15 residues. CDR3 loop: CAVQLPGLANYGYTF. The CDR3 bases are TGTGCCGTGCAATTACCGGGACTCGCGAACTATGGCTACACCTTC.

This clone was recorded a few times. The chain joins TRBV12-3 or TRBV12-4 to TRBJ1-2, with no clear D. This CDR3 has 12 residues. V was trimmed by 3 bases and J by 8 bases, leaving 10 bases between them. The CDR3 DNA reads as TGTGCCAGCAGTTTTAGTCAGGCCGGCTACACCTTC. It yields the protein CASSFSQAGYTF.

The V gene is TRBV2, the J gene TRBJ2-7; D tentatively fits TRBD1 or TRBD2 (5 bases each). Trimming cost V 5 bases and J 0 bases, with 8 bases left between them. Germline V lookup: CDR1 SNHLY, CDR2 FYNNEI. This CDR3 region has 13 residues. The CDR3 DNA sequence: TGTGCCAGCAGTTGGGACGCCTCCTACGAGCAGTACTTC. This codes for CASSWDASYEQYF.